This T cell receptor (beta chain) was sequenced for a study of blood T cell repertoires in COVID-19. As for the study in general: Sites across the United States, Italy and Spain contributed samples from acute and convalescent COVID-19. Sources were T cells, B-cell-depleted T cells, or PBMCs; the material itself was cDNA or gDNA.

As handled by the study authors: By means of reference gene primer amplification, nucleated cell counts were estimated. The protocol was immunoSEQ multiplex PCR, while the TCRdb copy is restricted to in-frame clones and leaves out a portion. Clonal size and the V and J genes are those of that table, whereas D and trimming came from the DNA. The sample shows approximately 100,000 clones, 86% of them seen only once. This clone came up once. V lost 4 bases and J lost 4; bases outside the gene matches: 3. The length of the CDR3 is 13 residues. V is TRBV12-3 or TRBV12-4 and J is TRBJ1-1; 7 nucleotides align to TRBD1. The specimen sequenced was peripheral blood. The TCR originated in a man in his fifties with acute or convalescent COVID-19. The CDR3 coding sequence is TGTGCCAGCAGTTACAGGGGAGGCACTGAAGCTTTCTTT. This gives the protein CASSYRGGTEAFF.